The 3 T cell receptor beta chains reported below all come from one sample, sequenced in a study of CD8 T cells in ankylosing spondylitis. Study outcomes and limitations: Within ankylosing spondylitis blood, a TCR beta motif made up of several highly homologous variants appeared to be characteristic.

These receptors' antigens are unknown. One entry per CDR3 protein, called by TCRdb with MiXCR from the 5' RACE reads. The top ten hold roughly a sixth of the sample, which has about 390,000 distinct CDR3 sequences, more than 20% seen once. Sample: blood, either unsorted or a sorted T cell fraction (not recorded which). The receptors were sampled from a male donor with ankylosing spondylitis.

V gene TRBV20-1 combines with J gene TRBJ2-7; possible D gene TRBD1, 6 bases. The germline V and J ends were trimmed by 7 bases and 7 bases, with 17 bases remaining between them. This CDR3 comprises 12 residues. CDR1 DFQATT and CDR2 SNEGSKA come from the germline V gene (reference sequence). CDR3 sequence: CSVDRLQGEQYF. The CDR3 bases are TGCAGTGTGGACAGACTGCAGGGGGAGCAGTACTTC.

This clonotype was recorded many times. The genes are TRBV4-3 and TRBJ1-4; D gene unclear. Germline V CDR1 and CDR2: LGHNA, YSLEER. The ends were cut back, 4 bases at V and 7 bases at J, with 10 bases in the middle. The CDR3 totals 13 residues. The CDR3 DNA reads TGCGCCAGCAGCCCCCGACCCGGTGAAAAACTGTTTTTT. Translated, it gives CASSPRPGEKLFF.

The V gene is TRBV29-1, the J gene TRBJ2-5; tentative D call: TRBD2 (5 bases). CDR1 SQVTM and CDR2 ANQGSEA come from the germline V gene. The CDR3 is made up of 15 amino acids. The ends were cut back, 4 bases at V and 1 base at J, with 16 bases in the middle. Here the CDR3 DNA reads TGCAGCGTTGCGAATTGGGGTGGGAGCCAAGAGACCCAGTACTTC. This sequence encodes CSVANWGGSQETQYF.